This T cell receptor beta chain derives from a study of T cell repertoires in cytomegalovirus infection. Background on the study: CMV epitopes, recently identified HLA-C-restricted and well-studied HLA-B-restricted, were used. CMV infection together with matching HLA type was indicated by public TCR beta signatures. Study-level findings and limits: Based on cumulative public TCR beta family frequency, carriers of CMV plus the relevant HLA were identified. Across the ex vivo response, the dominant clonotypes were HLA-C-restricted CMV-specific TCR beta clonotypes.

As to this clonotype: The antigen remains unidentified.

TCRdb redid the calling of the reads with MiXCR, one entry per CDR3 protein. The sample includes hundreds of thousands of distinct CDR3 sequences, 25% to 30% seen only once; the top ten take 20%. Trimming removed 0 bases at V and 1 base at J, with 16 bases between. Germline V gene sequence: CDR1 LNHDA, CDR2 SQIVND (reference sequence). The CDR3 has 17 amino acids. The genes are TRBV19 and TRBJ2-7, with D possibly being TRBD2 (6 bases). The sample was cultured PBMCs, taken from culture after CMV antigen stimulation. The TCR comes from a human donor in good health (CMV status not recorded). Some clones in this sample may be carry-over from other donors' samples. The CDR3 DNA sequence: TGTGCCAGTAGTATAGATCTTCAATCGGAGGGGTCCTACGAGCAGTACTTC. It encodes CASSIDLQSEGSYEQYF.